Below, 19 T cell receptor beta chains from the same sample are listed, as sequenced in a study of T cells after yellow fever vaccination. Each CDR3 protein is one row after TCRdb ran MiXCR on the 5' RACE reads. The data hold 150,000 or so distinct CDR3 sequences, with 6.5% to 8.5% observed a single time. Sequencing was performed on CD4+ T cells sorted from PBMCs, taken 5 days after the first yellow fever vaccination. The receptors stem from a man between 18 and 29 years old who received the YFV17D yellow fever vaccine.

This clonotype was detected ten times or more. J is TRBJ2-1 and V is TRBV10-3; D is undetermined. V was shortened by 0 bases and J by 4 bases, with 7 bases between the two germline ends. This CDR3 has 14 residues. Germline V gene sequence: CDR1 ENHRY, CDR2 SYGVKD. The CDR3, as DNA: TGTGCCATCAGTGAGTCGAATTGGTACAATGAGCAGTTCTTC. It is translated as CAISESNWYNEQFF.

The chain carries TRBV9 and TRBJ2-7; D is possibly TRBD1 (5 bases). The CDR3 consists of 15 residues. Germline-derived CDR1 and CDR2 are SGDLS and YYNGEE. Between the trimmed V and J ends, which lost 0 bases and 5 bases, there was a span of 15 bases. The CDR3 here is CASSVGFGRANEQYF. The DNA for the CDR3 is TGTGCCAGCAGCGTAGGCTTTGGCAGGGCCAACGAGCAGTACTTC.

V is TRBV2 and J is TRBJ1-1; D might be TRBD1 (5 bases). Trimming removed 2 bases at V and 7 bases at J, with 8 bases between. The length of the CDR3 is 12 residues. Germline loops: CDR1 SNHLY, CDR2 FYNNEI. CDR3 residues: CASSEQGGEAFF. CDR3 sequence (DNA): TGTGCCAGCAGTGAACAGGGCGGTGAAGCTTTCTTT.

This clonotype was observed many times. This rearrangement joins TRBV4-2 to TRBJ2-3; perhaps TRBD2 as D (5 bases). Germline V gene data show CDR1 as LGHNA and CDR2 as YNFKEQ. V lost 4 bases to trimming and J lost 4 bases, with 15 bases between them. The CDR3 has 15 residues. CDR3 residues: CASSPEGSEADTQYF. The DNA for the CDR3 is TGTGCCAGCAGCCCAGAGGGCTCGGAGGCAGATACGCAGTATTTT.

There are a few counts of this clonotype. The rearrangement links TRBV10-2 to TRBJ2-4, with 9 bases that match TRBD2. The CDR3 sequence is 18 residues long. CDR1 is WSHSY, CDR2 SAAADI, per germline. The ends lost 2 bases at V and 1 base at J; junction bases unmatched: 9. In nucleotides, the CDR3 is TGCGCCAGCAGTGAGCGCGGGGGGGCCGGAGTCGCCAAAAACATTCAGTACTTC. This gives the protein CASSERGGAGVAKNIQYF.

This clonotype was observed many times. The chain uses TRBV10-2 and TRBJ2-6; D possibly corresponds to TRBD2 (6 bases). The germline V gene has CDR1 WSHSY and CDR2 SAAADI. CDR3 length equals 16 residues. V lost 2 bases and J lost 0, with 8 bases in between. DNA for the CDR3: TGCGCCAGCAGTGAGGGGGGGATCTCTGGGGCCAACGTCCTGACTTTC. Encoded protein: CASSEGGISGANVLTF.

Note on this clonotype: With a much larger clone just one base away, this may be a read error. The chain links TRBV4-2 to TRBJ2-3; no firm D call. The germline gives CDR1 LGHNA, CDR2 YNFKEQ. Trimming left V 0 bases short and J 4 bases short, with 11 bases between. The length of the CDR3 is 15 residues. CDR3 sequence reads: CASSQDPPVPDTQYF. The CDR3 bases are TGTGCCAGCAGCCAAGACCCACCCGTTCCAGATACGCAGTATTTT.

This clonotype was recorded many times. The chain carries TRBV7-7 and TRBJ2-1; TRBD1 matches 8 bases. Per the germline V gene, CDR1 is SSHAT and CDR2 is FNYEAQ (reference sequence). This CDR3 has 15 residues. V lost 11 bases, J lost 5 bases, and 14 bases stayed unmatched. The CDR3 protein is CALRANTGGNNEQFF. CDR3 coding DNA: TGTGCCCTCCGGGCAAACACAGGGGGGAACAATGAGCAGTTCTTC.

V and J are TRBV5-1 and TRBJ2-3, with 10 bases that match TRBD1. V gave up 2 bases and J gave up 6 bases; unmatched junction bases: 3. CDR3 length equals 14 residues. CDR1 and CDR2 from the germline V gene are SGHRS and YFSETQ. The CDR3 loop is CASSFGQGDDTQYF. The CDR3 coding sequence is TGCGCCAGCAGCTTCGGACAGGGGGATGATACGCAGTATTTT.

This clonotype has ten or more counts. The V call is TRBV7-2, the J call TRBJ2-5; D tentatively fits TRBD1 or TRBD2 (5 bases each). The V and J ends lost 0 bases and 1 base respectively, with 6 bases between them. Per germline, CDR1 SGHTA and CDR2 FQGNSA. The CDR3 extends over 14 amino acids. The DNA of the CDR3 is TGTGCCAGCAGCTTAGCTGGGACCCAAGAGACCCAGTACTTC. Its translation is CASSLAGTQETQYF.

This chain links TRBV5-4 with TRBJ2-3; 11 bases agree with TRBD2. In germline, CDR1 is SGHNT, CDR2 YYREEE (reference sequence). The CDR3 is 14 residues long. Unmatched junction bases numbered 3, after V lost 4 bases and J lost 5 bases. CDR3 sequence reads: CASSSSGGGDTQYF. The CDR3 DNA is TGTGCCAGCAGCAGTAGCGGGGGGGGAGATACGCAGTATTTT.

In this sample, this clonotype turned up many times. For the CDR3, the DNA is TGTGCCAGCAGCTTAGATAGCGGCCCCTATGGCTACACCTTC. It translates to CASSLDSGPYGYTF. The V gene is TRBV7-2, the J gene TRBJ1-2, with D unresolved. The germline V and J ends were trimmed by 1 base and 4 bases, with 10 bases remaining between them. The CDR3 contains 14 residues. Germline values: CDR1 SGHTA, CDR2 FQGNSA.

This clonotype was counted ten times or more. V and J are TRBV15 and TRBJ2-3, with D tentatively TRBD1 or TRBD2 (5 bases each). Germline V CDR1 and CDR2: LNHNV, YYDKDF (reference sequence). The CDR3 is 14 amino acids. V was shortened by 0 bases and J by 2 bases, with 6 bases between the two germline ends. The DNA for the CDR3 is TGTGCCACCAGCAGAGACGGGGCCACAGATACGCAGTATTTT. Translated, it gives CATSRDGATDTQYF.

This clonotype was counted many times. The J gene is TRBJ1-2, the V gene TRBV20-1; 7 bases are a match to TRBD1. With 5 bases clipped from V and 7 bases from J, the junction kept 7 bases outside the gene matches. CDR1 DFQATT and CDR2 SNEGSKA come from the germline V gene (reference sequence). This CDR3 comprises 12 residues. CDR3 in amino acids: CSAPDRDVGYTF. For the CDR3, the DNA is TGCAGTGCTCCAGACAGGGATGTTGGCTACACCTTC.

This clonotype was detected a few times. This sequence joins TRBV6-5 and TRBJ1-6, with D perhaps matching TRBD1 (6 bases). V dropped 3 bases and J dropped 3 bases, with 12 bases sitting between them. Per germline, CDR1 MNHEY and CDR2 SVGAGI. CDR3 length equals 16 residues. The CDR3 DNA reads as TGTGCCAGCAGTTATCGACAGGTCCTCTATAATTCACCCCTCCACTTT. This encodes CASSYRQVLYNSPLHF.

This clonotype was seen ten or more times. V and J are TRBV29-1 and TRBJ2-1; TRBD2 might be the D (7 bases). Trimming pared 8 bases from V and 10 bases from J, leaving 27 bases between. The V gene's germline CDR1 is SQVTM and CDR2 ANQGSEA. This CDR3 region has 15 residues. The CDR3 loop reads CSLQSEGGYRPEQFF. The CDR3 region has the DNA TGCAGCCTCCAGTCAGAGGGGGGGTATCGACCCGAGCAGTTCTTC.

A few counts support this clonotype. The genes are TRBV28 and TRBJ2-3; tentatively, D is TRBD1 or TRBD2 (5 bases each). Germline assignment: CDR1 MDHEN and CDR2 SYDVKM. V shed 11 bases and J shed 3 bases, with 12 bases lying between them. The CDR3 has 12 amino acids. CDR3 coding DNA: TGTGCCGCCGGGACCGCGACAGATACGCAGTATTTT. This translates into CAAGTATDTQYF.

The DNA for the CDR3 is TGTGCCATCAGGACAGGGGGCACAGATACGCAGTATTTT. Protein sequence: CAIRTGGTDTQYF. The rearrangement links TRBV10-3 to TRBJ2-3; 8 bases are a match to TRBD1. V lost 6 bases, J lost 1 base, and 0 bases stayed unmatched. The CDR3 runs to 13 residues. CDR1 ENHRY and CDR2 SYGVKD come from the germline V gene.

This clonotype was recorded many times. The V gene is TRBV5-1, the J gene TRBJ2-3, with D unclear. Between the trimmed V and J ends, which lost 4 bases and 0 bases, there was a span of 9 bases. The CDR3 consists of 14 residues. Germline loops: CDR1 SGHRS, CDR2 YFSETQ. CDR3 protein: CASSPNPSTDTQYF. For the CDR3, the DNA is TGCGCCAGCAGCCCTAACCCTAGCACAGATACGCAGTATTTT.